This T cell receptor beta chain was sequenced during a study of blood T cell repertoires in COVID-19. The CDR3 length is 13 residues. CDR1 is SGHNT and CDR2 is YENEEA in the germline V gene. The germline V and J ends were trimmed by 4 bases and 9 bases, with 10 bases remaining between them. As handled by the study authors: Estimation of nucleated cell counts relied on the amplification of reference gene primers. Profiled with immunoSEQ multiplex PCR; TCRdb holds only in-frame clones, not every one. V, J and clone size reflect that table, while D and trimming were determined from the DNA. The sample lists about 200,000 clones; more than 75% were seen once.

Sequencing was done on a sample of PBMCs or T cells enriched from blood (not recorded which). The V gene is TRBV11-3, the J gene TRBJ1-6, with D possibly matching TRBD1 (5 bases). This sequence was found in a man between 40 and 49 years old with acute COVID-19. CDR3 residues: CASSSGGGSPLHF. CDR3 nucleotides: TGTGCCAGCAGCTCGGGGGGAGGTTCACCCCTCCACTTT.